A selection of T cell receptor beta chains follows, all from one sample in a study of T-cell reconstitution after alpha-beta-depleted transplantation in children. TCRdb reprocessed the PCR reads with MiXCR, giving one entry per CDR3 protein. The sample has 250,000 to 300,000 distinct CDR3 sequences; under 14% are singletons. The specimen was peripheral blood, collected 180 days after TCRalphabeta/CD19-depleted stem cell transplant. These receptors were collected from a male patient aged 2 to 9 who had a stem cell transplant for chronic granulomatous disease, so the T cells may come from the graft donor. CDR3s include the opening cysteine and the closing phenylalanine or tryptophan. Fields, in order: clone size, D gene, V gene, J gene, CDR3 DNA, CDR3 protein. A D gene is named only where the DNA matches it firmly. Expanded clones are given a class, and other clones once, few, many or no size at all.

size: many; D: .; V: TRBV29-1; J: TRBJ2-5; DNA: TGCAGCGTGGGACGACAAGAGACCCAGTACTTC; CDR3: CSVGRQETQYF
size: .; D: TRBD1; V: TRBV12-3/TRBV12-4; J: TRBJ1-2; DNA: TGTGCCAGCAGTCAGGGGACAGGGAGTCCTCTTCCGGGGGGCTACACCTTC; CDR3: CASSQGTGSPLPGGYTF
size: many; D: TRBD2; V: TRBV5-1; J: TRBJ2-2; DNA: TGCGCCAGCAGCTTGTCCCTAGCGGGGCTAACCGGGGAGCTGTTTTTT; CDR3: CASSLSLAGLTGELFF
size: many; D: .; V: TRBV12-3/TRBV12-4; J: TRBJ1-5; DNA: TGTGCCAGCAGTTTAGGGCGGGGGTACCAGCCCCAGCATTTT; CDR3: CASSLGRGYQPQHF
size: many; D: .; V: TRBV12-3/TRBV12-4; J: TRBJ2-7; DNA: TGTGCCAGCAGTTCGACTAGATATGACGAGCAGTACTTC; CDR3: CASSSTRYDEQYF
size: many; D: TRBD1; V: TRBV12-3/TRBV12-4; J: TRBJ2-5; DNA: TGTGCCAGCAGTCCTTACGGGACAGGGCAAGAGACCCAGTACTTC; CDR3: CASSPYGTGQETQYF
size: many; D: .; V: TRBV27; J: TRBJ2-5; DNA: TGTGCCAGCAGTGAAGGAGAGACCCAGTACTTC; CDR3: CASSEGETQYF
size: many; D: .; V: TRBV19; J: TRBJ1-5; DNA: TGTGCCAGTAGTCGGTGGGGTGTTGGCAATCAGCCCCAGCATTTT; CDR3: CASSRWGVGNQPQHF
size: .; D: .; V: TRBV2; J: TRBJ1-3; DNA: TGTGCCAGCAGGGAAAGCGTCGGGGCTGGAAACACCATATATTTT; CDR3: CASRESVGAGNTIYF
size: many; D: .; V: TRBV7-9; J: TRBJ1-3; DNA: TGTGCCAGCAGCTTAAGTTGGGCCAGCTCTGGAAACACCATATATTTT; CDR3: CASSLSWASSGNTIYF
size: few; D: .; V: TRBV25-1; J: TRBJ1-6; DNA: TGTGCCAGCAGTGAAGAATTGAGCTTCTATAATTCACCCCTCCACTTT; CDR3: CASSEELSFYNSPLHF
size: many; D: .; V: TRBV7-9; J: TRBJ1-2; DNA: TGTGCCAGCAGTACCGGACAGATTCACTATGGCTACACCTTC; CDR3: CASSTGQIHYGYTF
size: .; D: .; V: TRBV10-3; J: TRBJ1-1; DNA: TGTGCCATCAGAAGACAGGTGGGGGACACTGAAGCTTTCTTT; CDR3: CAIRRQVGDTEAFF
size: many; D: .; V: TRBV6-2/TRBV6-3; J: TRBJ2-3; DNA: TGTGCCAGCAGTTACAGGGGATGGGGGGCGCAAGAAAGTGAAGATACGCAGTATTTT; CDR3: CASSYRGWGAQESEDTQYF
size: many; D: .; V: TRBV20-1; J: TRBJ2-3; DNA: TGCAGTAGCGGGAGCACAGATACGCAGTATTTT; CDR3: CSSGSTDTQYF